The present T cell receptor (beta chain) was sequenced within a study of blood T cell repertoires in COVID-19 (dated by TCRdb to about 2020). In terms of the full investigation: Samples covering the acute and convalescent phases of COVID-19 were provided by collaborators in the United States, Italy and Spain. The material from the prospective study consisted of cDNA or gDNA derived from T cells, B-cell-depleted T cells, or PBMCs. The dataset comprised deeply sampled blood TCRbeta repertoires from subjects exposed to, actively infected with, or recovered from COVID-19. The repertoires were released in a freely available public database meant as a resource for research on the immune response to SARS-CoV-2. The samples were drawn from the first 160 participants of the ongoing ImmuneRACE study and from over 950 subjects provided by 6 global collaborators. A de-identified subject ID, COVID-19 status, age in years and sex were almost always included in the sample metadata. Where available, HLA class I and class II types were taken from metadata supplied by the sample provider and were not determined by assay-based typing. Beyond this particular receptor, the publication reports: How much clinical and demographic metadata was included differed by source and by participant, and the metadata was provided uncurated.

TCRbeta CDR3 regions were amplified from genomic DNA by means of the immunoSEQ Assay, a bias-controlled multiplex PCR. From the authors' description of their analysis: The number of nucleated cells in each sample was estimated by amplification of reference gene primers within the assay. Sequence reads were collapsed and filtered to measure the absolute abundance of every unique TCRbeta CDR3 rearrangement. Productive Simpson clonality was computed per sample as the square root of Simpson's diversity index over productive rearrangements. TCRdb mirrors the immuneACCESS table, restricted to in-frame sequences. Some clones are absent from its copies; in checked studies, under half trace to an unresolved V gene, and the reason for the others is unknown. That table supplies the V and J calls and clone size; D and trimming were determined from the DNA. A total of fewer than 700,000 clones appear in this sample, about 89% of them only once. Around 8% of the sample belongs to the ten largest clones.

Sequences LGHNT (CDR1) and FRNRAP (CDR2) are obtained from the germline V gene. Trimming takes 6 bases from V and 2 bases from J, and the germline ends sit 15 bases apart. Including cysteine and phenylalanine, the CDR3 has 15 amino acids. The DNA shown is the 45-base CDR3, in frame from base 1. In Seattle, one collaborating source enrolled patients while the infection was active and tracked those patients longitudinally over the course of disease. Collaborating institutions collected whole blood in K2EDTA tubes following their own protocols. Collaborator samples were shipped for TCRbeta analysis as frozen whole blood, isolated PBMCs, or DNA extracted from either sample type. About this clone: The clone's antigen remains unknown. Per-base quality was not reported, and no clone a single base away is much larger than it.

The rearranged chain carries TRBV12-5 and TRBJ2-3; a tentative D call is TRBD1 (5 bases match). The source of this sequence is a woman aged 45-59 years with COVID-19, enrolled during active disease. The sequenced sample consisted of peripheral blood. The bases are TGTGCTAGTGGATTAGTACAGGACGCCACAGATACGCAGTATTTT. The resulting protein is CASGLVQDATDTQYF.